Following are 21 T cell receptor beta chains from one sample sequenced in a study of T cells after yellow fever vaccination. Each CDR3 protein is one row after TCRdb ran MiXCR on the 5' RACE reads. This sample carries hundreds of thousands of distinct CDR3 sequences, approximately 8% of them seen once, and the ten largest clones take 17%. This specimen was PBMCs, taken 45 days after the first yellow fever vaccination. All receptors come from a man aged 18-30 years who received the YFV17D yellow fever vaccine.

This chain uses TRBV20-1 with TRBJ1-1; D might be TRBD1 (6 bases). Trimming left V 3 bases short and J 0 bases short, with 17 bases between. CDR3 length: 16 amino acids. Germline V gene data show CDR1 as DFQATT and CDR2 as SNEGSKA (reference sequence). The CDR3 is CSARTGTRSLNTEAFF. CDR3 bases: TGCAGTGCTAGGACCGGGACACGATCATTGAACACTGAAGCTTTCTTT.

CDR3 sequence: CASSARGQSYEQYF. CDR3 bases: TGCGCCAGCAGCGCCAGGGGACAGTCCTACGAGCAGTACTTC. The chain employs TRBV5-1 and TRBJ2-7; TRBD1 agrees at 7 bases. Germline CDR1 SGHRS, CDR2 YFSETQ. The CDR3 totals 14 residues. After removal of 4 bases from V and 1 base from J, the junction contained 5 bases not matched to a gene.

There are a few counts of this clonotype. This CDR3 is CASSRVENYGYTF. CDR3 sequence (DNA): TGCGCCAGCAGCCGCGTTGAAAACTATGGCTACACCTTC. The chain couples TRBV4-3 to TRBJ1-2; D gene unclear. CDR1 LGHNA and CDR2 YSLEER come from the germline V gene. The V gene lost 4 bases and the J gene lost 2 bases, with 8 bases spanning the gap. This CDR3 is built from 13 residues.

This clonotype was observed a handful of times. The V call is TRBV29-1, the J call TRBJ1-2; D not resolved. Germline-derived CDR1 and CDR2 are SQVTM and ANQGSEA. The V gene lost 5 bases and the J gene lost 8 bases, with 12 bases spanning the gap. CDR3 length: 11 residues. The CDR3 DNA sequence: TGCAGCGTTTTAATATTGAGGGGCTACACCTTC. The encoded protein is CSVLILRGYTF. Looking up the rest from reference TRBV29-1 and TRBJ1-2 gives the full variable domain: SAVISQKPSRDICQRGTSLTIQCQVDSQVTMMFWYRQQPGQSLTLIATANQGSEATYESGFVIDKFPISRPNLTFSTLTVSNMSPEDSSIYLCSVLILRGYTFGSGTRLTVV.

This clonotype was recorded at least ten times. The rearrangement links TRBV7-2 to TRBJ2-2; D remains ambiguous. The V end was cut by 3 bases, the J end by 0 bases, with 2 bases between. Germline CDR1 and CDR2: SGHTA and FQGNSA. This CDR3 has 13 residues. The DNA for the CDR3 is TGTGCCAGCAGCTTCACGAACACCGGGGAGCTGTTTTTT. Protein: CASSFTNTGELFF.

The chain uses TRBV20-1 and TRBJ2-5, with 8 bases fitting TRBD2. Germline CDR1 is DFQATT and CDR2 is SNEGSKA (reference sequence). The V and J ends lost 6 bases and 5 bases, in that order; junction bases with no gene match: 14. The CDR3 has 15 residues. The CDR3 sequence is CSAADLGLAWETQYF. In nucleotides, the CDR3 is TGCAGTGCCGCAGATCTCGGACTAGCATGGGAGACCCAGTACTTC.

The chain combines TRBV5-1 with TRBJ1-1; the D gene is possibly TRBD1 (5 bases). There are 16 residues in the CDR3. Germline CDR1 SGHRS, CDR2 YFSETQ. V was cut by 0 bases and J by 0 bases, with 12 bases left in between. CDR3 loop: CASSLVGATMNTEAFF. CDR3 nucleotide sequence: TGCGCCAGCAGCTTGGTAGGGGCCACCATGAACACTGAAGCTTTCTTT.

Only a few counts were recorded for this clonotype. The chain joins TRBV7-9 to TRBJ2-1; 9 nucleotides agree with TRBD1. The germline V gene encodes CDR1 SEHNR and CDR2 FQNEAQ (reference sequence). This CDR3 comprises 15 residues. The V gene end was trimmed by 5 bases and the J gene end by 8 bases; junction bases not matched to a gene: 10. DNA for the CDR3: TGTGCCAGCAGCAGTCCTGGGACAGGGTTCGATGAGCAGTTCTTC. This encodes CASSSPGTGFDEQFF.

Ten or more counts support this clonotype. This chain connects TRBV4-3 to TRBJ2-3; D is unresolved. The germline V gene encodes CDR1 LGHNA and CDR2 YSLEER. V shed 0 bases and J shed 4 bases, with 8 bases lying between them. This CDR3 has 14 amino acids. The CDR3 protein is CASSQETWADTQYF. As DNA, the CDR3 is TGCGCCAGCAGCCAAGAAACCTGGGCAGATACGCAGTATTTT.

The chain recombines TRBV12-3 or TRBV12-4 with TRBJ2-1, with a weak D call TRBD1 (6 bases). Trimming left V 2 bases short and J 4 bases short, with 9 bases between. The CDR3 consists of 14 residues. The CDR3 reads CASSLITGYNEQFF. The CDR3 region has the DNA TGTGCCAGCAGTTTAATTACAGGGTACAATGAGCAGTTCTTC.

Only a few counts were recorded for this clonotype. V gene TRBV12-3 or TRBV12-4 combines with J gene TRBJ1-6; D is ambiguous. The CDR3 totals 13 residues. Trimming cost V 3 bases and J 6 bases, with 6 bases left between them. CDR3 sequence reads: CASSFGSNSPLHF. CDR3 DNA: TGTGCCAGCAGTTTCGGCAGTAATTCACCCCTCCACTTT.

This clonotype was found a few times. The chain links TRBV20-1 to TRBJ2-5, with 7 bases that match TRBD1. From germline, CDR1 is DFQATT and CDR2 SNEGSKA (reference sequence). This CDR3 contains 14 residues. With V trimmed by 5 bases and J by 4 bases, 10 bases remained unmatched. The CDR3 loop is CSARWTGRTETQYF. In nucleotides, the CDR3 is TGCAGTGCTCGGTGGACAGGCCGGACAGAGACCCAGTACTTC.

This clonotype has a count of ten or more. V gene TRBV12-3 or TRBV12-4 combines with J gene TRBJ1-2; 8 bases map to TRBD1. V was pared by 5 bases and J by 4 bases, with 9 bases of the junction left unmatched. The CDR3 is 15 residues long. The chain's CDR3 is CASSLRQGNPYGYTF. The CDR3 DNA follows: TGTGCCAGCAGTCTCCGACAGGGGAACCCCTATGGCTACACCTTC.

This clonotype was detected a few times. This chain joins TRBV7-9 and TRBJ1-1, with D perhaps TRBD1 (5 bases). The germline CDR1 and CDR2 sequences are SEHNR and FQNEAQ (reference sequence). The length of the CDR3 is 15 residues. Trimming cost V 8 bases and J 1 base, with 17 bases left between them. In nucleotides, the CDR3 is TGTGCCAGCGGACTAGACAGAGGTGGGAACACTGAAGCTTTCTTT. Protein product: CASGLDRGGNTEAFF.

The V and J genes are TRBV19 and TRBJ1-6; TRBD1 aligns across 9 bases. V lost 11 bases to trimming and J lost 5 bases; unmatched junction nucleotides: 4. This CDR3 spans 13 amino acids. The germline V gene encodes CDR1 LNHDA and CDR2 SQIVND (reference sequence). The DNA of the CDR3 is TGTGCCGGCGGGACAGGGAATAATTCACCCCTCCACTTT. Protein: CAGGTGNNSPLHF.

The sample holds many counts of this clonotype. This chain uses TRBV4-1 with TRBJ1-1; D may be TRBD1 (6 bases). Trimming cost V 0 bases and J 3 bases, with 14 bases left between them. This CDR3 contains 16 residues. Germline CDR1 MGHRA, CDR2 YSYEKL. This CDR3 is CASSQDGRGQDTEAFF. The CDR3 region has the DNA TGCGCCAGCAGCCAAGATGGGCGGGGGCAGGACACTGAAGCTTTCTTT.

This clonotype occurred many times. The CDR3 region is CASSPHEISYEQYV. CDR3 DNA: TGTGCCAGCAGCCCCCACGAAATTTCCTACGAGCAGTACGTC. This chain connects TRBV7-8 to TRBJ2-7; D is uncertain. Trimming removed 5 bases from V and 1 base from J, with 12 bases in between. Germline-derived CDR1 and CDR2 are SGHVS and FQNEAQ. CDR3 length equals 14 residues.

The chain links TRBV7-2 to TRBJ1-1, with D tentatively TRBD1 (6 bases). The CDR3 totals 14 residues. In germline, CDR1 is SGHTA, CDR2 FQGNSA. Trimming stripped 4 bases from V and 1 base from J, with 10 bases between. CDR3 amino acids: CASSWRRGNTEAFF. The CDR3 DNA follows: TGTGCCAGCAGCTGGCGCAGGGGGAACACTGAAGCTTTCTTT.

In this sample, this clonotype turned up a few times. Written as DNA, the CDR3 is TGCAGCGCTTCCTCACAGGAGCACTATGGCTACACCTTC. Amino acids: CSASSQEHYGYTF. The chain is built from TRBV29-1 and TRBJ1-2; a weak D match, TRBD1 (5 bases). V was cut by 7 bases and J by 3 bases, with 15 bases left in between. CDR1 is SQVTM and CDR2 is ANQGSEA in the germline V gene. CDR3 length equals 13 residues.

Only a few counts were recorded for this clonotype. This sequence joins TRBV7-2 and TRBJ1-4; 10 bases are shared with TRBD1. V was pared by 4 bases and J by 8 bases, with 4 bases of the junction left unmatched. The length of the CDR3 is 14 residues. The germline V gene encodes CDR1 SGHTA and CDR2 FQGNSA. The chain's CDR3 is CASSWDRGSEKLFF. CDR3 bases: TGTGCCAGCAGCTGGGACAGGGGAAGCGAAAAACTGTTTTTT.

This chain uses TRBV7-8 with TRBJ2-1; tentatively, D is TRBD1 or TRBD2 (5 bases each). The CDR3 contains 13 residues. V lost 3 bases, J lost 9 bases, and 12 bases lay in between. CDR1 is SGHVS and CDR2 is FQNEAQ in the germline V gene. The CDR3 loop is CASSFGTSVEQFF. As DNA, the CDR3 is TGTGCCAGCAGCTTTGGGACGTCGGTTGAGCAGTTCTTC.